This T cell receptor (beta chain) is from a study of cytomegalovirus exposure and HLA in healthy donors. The V gene end was trimmed by 10 bases and the J gene end by 0 bases; junction bases not matched to a gene: 5. CDR1 is LNHDA, CDR2 SQIVND, per germline (reference sequence). This CDR3 region has 15 residues. Amplification used 60 Vbeta primers and 13 Jbeta primers. Method: immunoSEQ multiplex PCR; TCRdb's copy keeps in-frame clones and lacks some. The table lists under 250,000 clones, approximately 78% of them singletons. The sequence derives from a male donor in good health and CMV-seronegative. The sample was PBMCs. The V and J genes are TRBV19 and TRBJ2-1; 11 bases agree with TRBD2. CDR3 sequence: CATRLAGTSYNEQFF. The CDR3 DNA sequence: TGTGCCACCAGACTAGCGGGAACCTCCTACAATGAGCAGTTCTTC.